These 27 T cell receptor beta chains originate from one sample sequenced in a study of monozygotic twins with inflammatory bowel disease. TCRdb reanalyzed the 5' RACE reads, giving one entry per CDR3 protein sequence and no DNA. Seen in this sample are around 380,000 distinct CDR3 sequences; the ten most common clones hold about 2.3%. Sequencing input: blood. These receptors were taken from a human donor with ulcerative colitis or Crohn's disease, or a healthy co-twin of an affected twin (not recorded which).

The chain recombines TRBV20-1 with TRBJ2-5; the D call from TCRdb, TRBD2, cannot be confirmed without DNA. Germline V gene data show CDR1 as DFQATT and CDR2 as SNEGSKA (reference sequence). The CDR3 has 15 residues. The CDR3 spells CSASSLAGNQETQYF.

This chain uses TRBV29-1 with TRBJ2-1; TCRdb reports TRBD2, a call that lacks DNA to check it against. The germline V gene encodes CDR1 SQVTM and CDR2 ANQGSEA. The length of the CDR3 is 14 residues. The CDR3 loop is CSVAKRLAGNEQFF.

This chain connects TRBV4-3 to TRBJ2-6; the TCRdb D gene call, TRBD1, has no DNA to confirm it. Germline-derived CDR1 and CDR2 are LGHNA and YSLEER. The CDR3 is 19 amino acids. This chain's CDR3 is CASSPYLGTELSGANVLTF.

The chain is built from TRBV7-9 and TRBJ2-5; TCRdb's D gene call, TRBD1, goes unchecked for lack of DNA. The CDR3 spans 13 residues. CDR1 SEHNR and CDR2 FQNEAQ come from the germline V gene (reference sequence). CDR3 protein: CASSFREQETQYF. Full variable domain (remainder filled in from reference TRBV7-9 and TRBJ2-5): DTGVSQNPRHKITKRGQNVTFRCDPISEHNRLYWYRQTLGQGPEFLTYFQNEAQLEKSRLLSDRFSAERPKGSFSTLEIQRTEQGDSAMYLCASSFREQETQYFGPGTRLLVL.

The chain joins TRBV5-1 to TRBJ2-4; TCRdb's D call, TRBD1, is unchecked because there is no DNA. The germline V gene has CDR1 SGHRS and CDR2 YFSETQ. The CDR3 covers 16 residues. The CDR3 here is CASSLQGGVAKNIQYF.

The chain's CDR3 is CASTPQGSTEAFF. The chain employs TRBV5-1 and TRBJ1-1; the D call from TCRdb, TRBD1, cannot be confirmed without DNA. The CDR3 has 13 amino acids. Per germline, CDR1 SGHRS and CDR2 YFSETQ.

The J gene is TRBJ2-7, the V gene TRBV19. Germline CDR1 reads LNHDA; CDR2 reads SQIVND (reference sequence). This CDR3 is 13 amino acids long. The CDR3 sequence: CASSITASYEQYF.

The chain links TRBV12-3 or TRBV12-4 to TRBJ2-3; without DNA, the TCRdb call of TRBD2 cannot be checked. There are 15 residues in the CDR3. The CDR3 protein is CASTLAGGSTDTQYF.

This rearrangement joins TRBV5-1 to TRBJ1-2. CDR3 length equals 14 residues. The germline V gene has CDR1 SGHRS and CDR2 YFSETQ. The chain's CDR3 is CASSLEGRDYGYTF.

The CDR3 sequence is CSATGQDRAKNIQYF. The chain recombines TRBV20-1 with TRBJ2-4; TCRdb names TRBD1, which stays unverified in the absence of DNA. This CDR3 comprises 15 residues. Germline V CDR1 and CDR2: DFQATT, SNEGSKA (reference sequence).

This sequence joins TRBV25-1 and TRBJ2-5; TCRdb proposes TRBD1, but this gene call is untestable without DNA. CDR3 size: 16 residues. The V gene's germline CDR1 is MGHDK and CDR2 SYGVNS. CDR3 in amino acids: CASSEWGLQEGGTQYF.

The chain is built from TRBV20-1 and TRBJ2-7; TCRdb's D gene call, TRBD1, goes unchecked for lack of DNA. This CDR3 has 13 amino acids. The germline gives CDR1 DFQATT, CDR2 SNEGSKA (reference sequence). CDR3 region: CSARVPGKSEQYF.

J is TRBJ1-6 and V is TRBV5-5; TCRdb returns TRBD1, unconfirmable since there is no DNA. The germline V gene encodes CDR1 SGHKS and CDR2 YYEKEE (reference sequence). There are 13 residues in the CDR3. CDR3 residues: CASSSRQTSPLHF.

The rearrangement uses TRBV5-1 and TRBJ2-7; TCRdb names TRBD1, which stays unverified in the absence of DNA. Germline lookup yields CDR1 SGHRS and CDR2 YFSETQ. The CDR3 covers 14 residues. Here the CDR3 reads CASSSRQGVGEQYF.

The chain carries TRBV28 and TRBJ1-4. This CDR3 has 15 amino acids. Germline V gene data show CDR1 as MDHEN and CDR2 as SYDVKM. CDR3: CASSPPGALREKLFF.

This chain's CDR3 is CATSDWDRSDYGYTF. The chain couples TRBV24-1 to TRBJ1-2; TCRdb picks TRBD1, but there is no DNA to check that call. The CDR3 is 15 residues long. Germline loops: CDR1 KGHDR, CDR2 SFDVKD.

The rearrangement links TRBV9 to TRBJ2-1; TCRdb calls TRBD1, which cannot be checked without DNA. Germline V gene lookup returns CDR1 SGDLS and CDR2 YYNGEE. The CDR3 runs 14 residues. The CDR3 spells CASSVGGTGNEQFF.

The gene calls are TRBV6-6 and TRBJ1-2; TCRdb proposes TRBD1, but this gene call is untestable without DNA. The CDR3 is 13 amino acids. Germline V gene sequence: CDR1 MNHNY, CDR2 SVGAGI (reference sequence). CDR3 region: CASNQGGMDGYTF.

The chain links TRBV20-1 to TRBJ2-2. CDR1 and CDR2 from the germline V gene are DFQATT and SNEGSKA (reference sequence). The CDR3 consists of 14 residues. The CDR3 is CSARDGSHTGELFF.

The chain combines TRBV5-1 with TRBJ1-1. CDR3 length: 13 residues. The germline V gene encodes CDR1 SGHRS and CDR2 YFSETQ. The CDR3 region is CASSLGPEQEAFF.

This sequence joins TRBV4-3 and TRBJ2-1; the D gene TCRdb calls, TRBD2, cannot be checked with no DNA. Germline V gene lookup returns CDR1 LGHNA and CDR2 YSLEER. This CDR3 comprises 18 residues. The CDR3 loop is CASSQEGLAGRIYNEQFF.

The rearrangement links TRBV4-3 to TRBJ1-2; TCRdb's D call, TRBD1, is unchecked because there is no DNA. Germline loops: CDR1 LGHNA, CDR2 YSLEER. CDR3 length equals 15 residues. CDR3 protein: CASSQGAVKNYGYTF.

This rearrangement joins TRBV21-1 to TRBJ1-2. TRBV21-1 is tagged as a pseudogene. This CDR3 spans 15 amino acids. The CDR3 region is CASSANYSGKNGYTF.

This chain links TRBV3-1 with TRBJ2-2; TCRdb's D call of TRBD2 is untestable without DNA. This CDR3 spans 17 amino acids. Germline assignment: CDR1 LGHDT and CDR2 YNNKEL (reference sequence). The CDR3 sequence: CASSPRTSGSSTGELFF.

This chain uses TRBV20-1 with TRBJ2-2; without DNA, the TCRdb call of TRBD2 cannot be checked. The CDR3 length is 16 residues. Germline V lookup: CDR1 DFQATT, CDR2 SNEGSKA (reference sequence). CDR3 region: CSASALAGSNTGELFF.

V is TRBV9 and J is TRBJ2-1; the TCRdb call, TRBD1, lacks DNA for checking. The CDR3 length is 16 residues. Per germline, CDR1 SGDLS and CDR2 YYNGEE. The CDR3 loop reads CASSVAGHPSRDEQFF.

This chain links TRBV6-5 with TRBJ1-3; the TRBD1 assignment by TCRdb is unverifiable without DNA. In germline, CDR1 is MNHEY, CDR2 SVGAGI. The CDR3 spans 17 residues. CDR3 loop: CASSFRQGIASGNTIYF.